This T cell receptor beta chain originates from a study of siplizumab effects on memory and regulatory T cells. Regarding this clone: Its target is unknown.

Data came from immunoSEQ multiplex PCR; TCRdb stores just in-frame clones and leaves some out. Counted here are some 120,000 clones, roughly 93% occurring once; the ten biggest clones make up approximately 0.17%. Points from the study as a whole: The Treg-derived share of mappable alloreactive CD4+ clones averaged 68.8% with siplizumab and 26.9% in controls. The diversity of naive T cells seemed greater than that of memory cells, and their alloresponse contribution seemed major. Siplizumab caused a significant drop in alloreactive sequences traceable to unstimulated CD4+ memory cells. Most alloreactive clones went unmapped to unstimulated subsets; only a minor fraction mapped.

The sequence was collected from a human donor in good health. The sample comprised non-Treg CD4+ T cells sorted from blood.

The CDR3, as DNA: TGTGCCTGGAGTTCGGGTCAAGAGACCCAGTACTTC. Translated, it gives CAWSSGQETQYF. This sequence joins TRBV30 and TRBJ2-5; no clear D gene. Trimming took 2 bases from V and 2 from J, leaving 6 bases between them. Germline CDR1 is GTSNPN and CDR2 is SVGIG (reference sequence). The CDR3 sequence is 12 residues long. The complete variable domain, with remaining parts taken from reference TRBV30 and TRBJ2-5, reads SQTIHQWPATLVQPVGSPLSLECTVEGTSNPNLYWYRQAAGRGLQLLFYSVGIGQISSEVPQNLSASRPQDRQFILSSKKLLLSDSGFYLCAWSSGQETQYFGPGTRLLVL.